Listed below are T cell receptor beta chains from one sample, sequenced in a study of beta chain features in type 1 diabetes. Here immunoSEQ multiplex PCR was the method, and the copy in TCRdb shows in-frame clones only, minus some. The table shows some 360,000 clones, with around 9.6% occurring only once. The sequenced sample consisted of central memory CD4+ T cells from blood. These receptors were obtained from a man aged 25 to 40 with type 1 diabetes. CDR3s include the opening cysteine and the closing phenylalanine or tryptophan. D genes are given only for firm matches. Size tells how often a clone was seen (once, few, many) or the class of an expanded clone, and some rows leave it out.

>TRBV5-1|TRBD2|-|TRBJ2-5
TGTGCCAGCAGCTTGGGGACTAGAGAGACCCAGTACTTC
CASSLGTRETQYF
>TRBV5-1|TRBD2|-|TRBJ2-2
TGCGCCAGCAGCTCGGGACTAGCGGGAGATGTGAGGACCGGGGAGCTGTTTTTT
CASSSGLAGDVRTGELFF
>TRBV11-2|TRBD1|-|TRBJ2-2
TGTGCCAGCAGCTTAAACGTACAGGGGGCAGGCATCGGGGAGCTGTTTTTT
CASSLNVQGAGIGELFF
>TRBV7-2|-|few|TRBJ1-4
TGTGCCAGCAGCTTAGGGTTGGGTAATGAAAAACTGTTTTTT
CASSLGLGNEKLFF
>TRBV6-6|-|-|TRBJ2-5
TGTGCCATCGGCGGGCAGCAAGAGACCCAGTACTTC
CAIGGQQETQYF
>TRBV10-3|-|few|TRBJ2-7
TGTGCCATCAGTGATCAGGGAGTCCCCTACGAGCAGTACTTC
CAISDQGVPYEQYF
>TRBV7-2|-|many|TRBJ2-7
TGTGCCAGCAGGTCCCAGCGGGCACGCTCCTACGAGCAGTACTTC
CASRSQRARSYEQYF
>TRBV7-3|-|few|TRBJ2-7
TGTGCCAGCAGCTCGCGTCAGGATCGCGAGCAGTACTTC
CASSSRQDREQYF
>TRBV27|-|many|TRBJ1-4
TGTGCCAGCAGTTTTACAGGGAATTTTAATGAAAAACTGTTTTTT
CASSFTGNFNEKLFF
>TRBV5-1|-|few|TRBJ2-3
TGCGCCAGCAGCTTGTTGAATGCCGGGGCTGGCACAGATACGCAGTATTTT
CASSLLNAGAGTDTQYF
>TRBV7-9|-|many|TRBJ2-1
TGTGCCAGCAGCGCGGTTCGCGATGAGCAGTTCTTC
CASSAVRDEQFF
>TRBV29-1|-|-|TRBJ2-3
TGCAGCGTTGAACATTGGGGAGATACGCAGTATTTT
CSVEHWGDTQYF
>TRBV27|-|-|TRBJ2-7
TGTGCCAGCAGTCCTCGGGGCAGGGGCTACGAGCAGTACTTC
CASSPRGRGYEQYF
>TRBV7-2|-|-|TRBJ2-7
TGTGCCAGCAGCTTAGGACTCGGGGAGCAGTACTTC
CASSLGLGEQYF
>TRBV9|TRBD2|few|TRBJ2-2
TGTGCCAGCAGCCCAACTAGCGGGAAAAACACCGGGGAGCTGTTTTTT
CASSPTSGKNTGELFF
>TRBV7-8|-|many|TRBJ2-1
TGTGCCAGCAGCGTCCCCCGGACTCGCTACAATGAGCAGTTCTTC
CASSVPRTRYNEQFF
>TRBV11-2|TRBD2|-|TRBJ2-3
TGTGCCAGCAGCTCCAGCGGGATTAGCGGGAGGAGCACAGATACGCAGTATTTT
CASSSSGISGRSTDTQYF
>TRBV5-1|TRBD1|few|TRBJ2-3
TGCGCCAGCAGTTTCGACGGGACAGGGACAGATACGCAGTATTTT
CASSFDGTGTDTQYF
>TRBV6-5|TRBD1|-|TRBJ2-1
TGTGCCAGCAGTCAACCGGGACAGGGCTACAATGAGCAGTTCTTC
CASSQPGQGYNEQFF
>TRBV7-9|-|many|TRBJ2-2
TGTGCCAGCGGAAGACGGGAGGGGGAGCTGTTTTTT
CASGRREGELFF
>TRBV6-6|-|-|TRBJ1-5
TGTGCCACCAGGGCGGCGGCTGGACGAGTGTTGCATTTT
CATRAAAGRVLHF
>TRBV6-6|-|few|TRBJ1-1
TGTGCCAGCAGTTACTCGACGGGGTTTGAAGCTTTCTTT
CASSYSTGFEAFF
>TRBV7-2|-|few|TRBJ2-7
TGTGCCGTCCGCGGTGGACAGCAAGCTTTTGAGCAGTACTTC
CAVRGGQQAFEQYF
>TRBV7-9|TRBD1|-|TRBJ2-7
TGTGCCAGCAGCTTAGTTCAGGGGGCGGGCGAGCAGTACTTC
CASSLVQGAGEQYF
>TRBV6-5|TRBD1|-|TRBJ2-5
TGTGCCAGCAGTGCGATACAGGGGGCCGAGACCCAGTACTTC
CASSAIQGAETQYF
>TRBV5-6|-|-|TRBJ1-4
TGTGCCAGCAGCTTGGGTCGCCCCGACCCCGAAAAACTGTTTTTT
CASSLGRPDPEKLFF
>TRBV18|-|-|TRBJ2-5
TGTGCCAGCTCACCGCCGACAGACTCAGAGACCCAGTACTTC
CASSPPTDSETQYF
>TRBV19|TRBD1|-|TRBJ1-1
TGTGCCATTCAGCCTCAGAGTGGGACAGGTCCGAACACTGAAGCTTTCTTT
CAIQPQSGTGPNTEAFF
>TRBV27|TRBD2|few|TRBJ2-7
TGTGCCAGCAGTTTATCGGCTAGCGGGACTTACGAGCAGTACTTC
CASSLSASGTYEQYF
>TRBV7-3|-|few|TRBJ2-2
TGTGCCAGCAGCTTAGACCAGGGATACACCGGGGAGCTGTTTTTT
CASSLDQGYTGELFF
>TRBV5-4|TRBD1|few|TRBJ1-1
TGTGCCAGCAGCTCCCGACAGGGGGCCGGCACTGAAGCTTTCTTT
CASSSRQGAGTEAFF
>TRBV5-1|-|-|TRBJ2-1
TGCGCCAGCAGCTTAGGAGACTACTTCAATGAGCAGTTCTTC
CASSLGDYFNEQFF
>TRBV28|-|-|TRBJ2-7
TGTGCCAGCAGTTTAGGGGATCTCAGCTCCTACGAGCAGTACTTC
CASSLGDLSSYEQYF
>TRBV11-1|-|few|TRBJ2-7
TGTGCCAGCAGCCGGGACTCCAGCTACGAGCAGTACTTC
CASSRDSSYEQYF
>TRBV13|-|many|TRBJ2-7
TGTGCCAGCAGCCCCCCGGTCCCAAGGGCCAACTACGAGCAGTACTTC
CASSPPVPRANYEQYF
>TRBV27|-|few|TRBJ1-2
TGTGCCAGCAGTTTAAAAGCAGGGATTCAGGGCTACACCTTC
CASSLKAGIQGYTF
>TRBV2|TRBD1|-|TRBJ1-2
TGTGCCAGCAGTCCCCAGACAGGGGAAGGCTACACCTTC
CASSPQTGEGYTF
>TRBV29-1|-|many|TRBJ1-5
TGCAGCGTTGTGGGGGGTTTCGATCAGCCCCAGCATTTT
CSVVGGFDQPQHF
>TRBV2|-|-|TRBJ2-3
TGTGCCAGCAGTGATGGACCTGGAGATACGCAGTATTTT
CASSDGPGDTQYF
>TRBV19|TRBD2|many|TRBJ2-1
TGTGCCAGTAGTATTACTAGCGGGAGTTCTGCCAATGAGCAGTTCTTC
CASSITSGSSANEQFF
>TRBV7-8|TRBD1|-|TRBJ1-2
TGTGCCAGCAGCTCCACCGGGACAGCAGAGATCTATGGCTACACCTTC
CASSSTGTAEIYGYTF
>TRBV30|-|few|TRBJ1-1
TGTGCCTGGAGCGGGGTAAGGGCTGAAGCTTTCTTT
CAWSGVRAEAFF
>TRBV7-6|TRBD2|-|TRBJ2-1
TGTGCCAGCAGTTCCAGCGGGAGTGTCGGTGAGCAGTTCTTC
CASSSSGSVGEQFF
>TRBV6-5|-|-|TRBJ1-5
TGTGCCAGCAGGCGGCAGGCAAGCAATCAGCCCCAGCATTTT
CASRRQASNQPQHF
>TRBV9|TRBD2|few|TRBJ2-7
TGTGCCAGCAGCGTAGAGACTAGCTACTACGAGCAGTACTTC
CASSVETSYYEQYF
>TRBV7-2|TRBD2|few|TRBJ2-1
TGTGCCAGCAGCTTGGGGGGACTAGCGGGAAACAATGAGCAGTTCTTC
CASSLGGLAGNNEQFF